Included here is one T cell receptor (beta chain) sequence, with context. Its target antigen remains unknown. No quality values exist for individual bases; no much larger clone is one base distant. The sample is drawn from a study of T cell repertoires in cytomegalovirus infection (dated by TCRdb to between 2017 and 2020). Concerning the study at large: Recently identified HLA-C-restricted CMV epitopes, whose presentation resists viral immunomodulation, were targeted by peptide stimulations together with well-studied HLA-B-restricted epitopes. Donor HLA type was relevant to the analysis, as public TCR beta signatures indicated carriage of CMV infection together with the matching HLA type. What the study reported, not specific to this receptor: The ex vivo response was dominated by HLA-C-restricted CMV-specific TCR beta clonotypes, which also provided the single most frequent clonotype in two of eight donors. In both this cohort and an independent approximately 350-donor cohort, the cumulative frequency of public TCR beta family members distinguished carriers of CMV infection plus the relevant HLA type.

The instrument was an Illumina HiSeq 1500. TCRdb reprocessing: public reads trimmed at Q25 with fastp, clones called with MiXCR, in-frame beta chains kept. Rows matching on CDR3 protein sequence are summarized as one entry with the most common DNA and genes. A total of 300,000 to 400,000 distinct CDR3 sequences appear in this sample, approximately 25% of them only once. Of the sample, 10% to 15% falls within the top ten clones. As encoded in the germline V gene, CDR1 is SGHRS while CDR2 is YFSETQ. The CDR3 numbers 15 residues from cysteine through phenylalanine. Of the read, only the CDR3 DNA is kept; its 45 bases are in frame from base 1. Trimming costs V 0 bases and J 0 bases, and their ends lie 9 bases apart. In the paper's terms, the treatment or condition label means: in vitro stimulation with specific CMV peptide epitopes to enrich CMV-specific T cells.

The chain employs TRBV5-1 and TRBJ1-1, with TRBD1 tentatively as D gene (5 bases match). Specimen: cultured PBMCs, collected from culture after CMV antigen stimulation. This clonotype originated in a human donor in good health (CMV status not recorded). Some clones in this sample may be carry-over from other donors' samples. The CDR3: CASSLGVTVNTEAFF. The nucleotides are TGCGCCAGCAGCTTGGGTGTGACAGTGAACACTGAAGCTTTCTTT. Here the CDR3 is joined to the reference TRBV5-1 and TRBJ1-1 genes, and the full variable domain is: KAGVTQTPRYLIKTRGQQVTLSCSPISGHRSVSWYQQTPGQGLQFLFEYFSETQRNKGNFPGRFSGRQFSNSRSEMNVSTLELGDSALYLCASSLGVTVNTEAFFGQGTRLTVV.